The clone carrying this T cell receptor beta chain was observed at least ten times. Its cognate antigen is unknown. The data originate from a study of early T cells in non-severe SARS-CoV-2 infection. About the study: Sequencing of bulk RNA from unsorted whole blood was done, without chain pairing.

TCRdb reprocessed the 5' RACE reads via MiXCR and lists one record per CDR3 protein. This table has 25,000 to 35,000 distinct CDR3 sequences, around 4.5% appearing once. The CDR3 spans 13 residues. Germline V gene data show CDR1 as LGHNT and CDR2 as FRNRAP. Between the trimmed V and J ends, which lost 7 bases and 1 base, there was a span of 10 bases. Findings of the study overall: Missing private and CD4 specificities, VDJdb matching favored anti-spike CD8 responses.

This specimen consisted of whole blood, obtained at baseline. This chain uses TRBV12-5 with TRBJ1-1; D unclear. The sequence came from an adult who was a healthcare worker with PCR-confirmed SARS-CoV-2 infection or an uninfected control (not recorded which). The CDR3 protein is CASAPTANTEAFF. The CDR3 DNA sequence: TGTGCTAGTGCACCTACAGCGAACACTGAAGCTTTCTTT.